This passage covers 21 T cell receptor beta chains from one sample sequenced in a study of T cells in Graves' hyperthyroidism and ophthalmopathy (dated by TCRdb to between 2018 and 2021). Library method: multiplex PCR. Instrument on record: Illumina HiSeq 2000. TCR beta CDR3 regions were amplified from RNA transcripts. A first-round RT-PCR of the TCR CDR3 used the HTBI primer set with the Qiagen OneStep RT-PCR kit. Using fastp at Q25 and MiXCR, TCRdb reprocessed the public reads and kept productive beta chains. Rows matching on CDR3 protein sequence are summarized as one entry with the most common DNA and genes. A total of 610,000 or so distinct CDR3 sequences appear in this sample, around 45% of them only once. The leading ten clones occupy more than 7% of the sample. Sample: peripheral blood or thyroid tissue (not recorded which). The receptors were gathered from a woman aged 18-35 years with Graves' hyperthyroidism.

This clonotype was seen many times. The J gene is TRBJ1-5, the V gene TRBV19; TRBD1 matches 12 bases. CDR3 size: 14 residues. The V gene's germline CDR1 is LNHDA and CDR2 SQIVND (reference sequence). The J segment lost 6 bases and the V segment lost 6 bases, leaving 3 bases of the junction unmatched. This CDR3 reads CASRGQGASQPQHF. CDR3 bases: TGTGCCAGTAGGGGACAGGGGGCGAGTCAGCCCCAGCATTTT.

This clonotype was observed at least ten times. This chain connects TRBV2 to TRBJ2-7, with 7 bases matching TRBD2. CDR1 is SNHLY, CDR2 FYNNEI, per germline. The CDR3 spans 13 residues. V was clipped by 3 bases and J by 7 bases; unmatched bases: 6. The CDR3 sequence: CASSDLWGGEQYF. CDR3 bases: TGTGCCAGCAGTGATCTATGGGGAGGGGAGCAGTACTTC.

In its sample, this clonotype was seen a few times. V usage is TRBV27 and J usage is TRBJ2-7; no definite D call. Germline assignment: CDR1 MNHEY and CDR2 SMNVEV (reference sequence). The CDR3 spans 17 residues. Trimming removed 3 bases from V and 2 bases from J, with 20 bases in between. The CDR3 is CASSLAGYRSGAYEQYF. CDR3 bases: TGTGCCAGCAGTTTGGCCGGGTACCGCTCCGGTGCCTACGAGCAGTACTTC.

V is TRBV5-4 and J is TRBJ2-7; TRBD1 matches at 9 bases. The CDR3 consists of 17 residues. Germline trimming cut 3 bases from V and 6 bases from J; bases unmatched to any gene: 16. Germline V gene data show CDR1 as SGHNT and CDR2 as YYREEE (reference sequence). CDR3 amino acids: CASSWEGGGTGLREQYF. DNA of the CDR3: TGTGCCAGCAGCTGGGAGGGTGGAGGGACAGGGCTTCGCGAGCAGTACTTC.

This clonotype was found a few times. V usage is TRBV27 and J usage is TRBJ2-3, with TRBD2 identical over 7 bases. The germline V gene encodes CDR1 MNHEY and CDR2 SMNVEV (reference sequence). The J segment lost 5 bases and the V segment lost 5 bases, leaving 13 bases of the junction unmatched. CDR3 size: 16 residues. The CDR3 region is CASSPLPAGDLDTQYF. CDR3 coding DNA: TGTGCCAGCAGTCCCCTCCCGGCGGGAGATTTAGATACGCAGTATTTT.

This clonotype was seen many times. The chain carries TRBV15 and TRBJ2-7, with D hard to call. The length of the CDR3 is 12 residues. V was shortened by 3 bases and J by 5 bases, with 8 bases between the two germline ends. Germline V gives CDR1 LNHNV, CDR2 YYDKDF (reference sequence). The DNA of the CDR3 is TGTGCCACCAGCAGCGCCTTCAACGAGCAGTACTTC. Translating gives CATSSAFNEQYF.

The gene calls are TRBV2 and TRBJ1-6; no clear D gene. The CDR3 contains 13 residues. Trimming pared 4 bases from V and 6 bases from J, leaving 7 bases between. Germline assignment: CDR1 SNHLY and CDR2 FYNNEI. CDR3: CASSVDGNSPLHF. CDR3 sequence (DNA): TGTGCCAGCAGTGTGGACGGTAATTCACCCCTCCACTTT.

This clonotype was observed many times. The genes are TRBV11-3 and TRBJ2-1, with 8 nucleotides matching TRBD2. The V gene's germline CDR1 is SGHNT and CDR2 YENEEA. The V segment lost 1 base and the J segment 7 bases; nucleotides outside the gene matches: 0. The length of the CDR3 is 13 residues. Here the CDR3 DNA reads TGTGCCAGCAGCTTAGGACTAGCGAATGAGCAGTTCTTC. Residues: CASSLGLANEQFF.

This clonotype was seen just once. The DNA is left out, because the CDR3 cannot be placed on it with certainty; the CDR3 is given as TCRdb lists it. The chain has TRBV6-1 and TRBJ2-5; TRBD1 reflects the table's D call only, with no check against the DNA. CDR1 MNHNS and CDR2 SASEGT come from the germline V gene. Termini included, the CDR3 measures 23 amino acids. Here the CDR3 reads CASSRDNYGYTFGSGAFQETQYF.

Ten or more counts support this clonotype. This rearrangement joins TRBV18 to TRBJ1-1; D is unclear. The length of the CDR3 is 15 residues. Looked up from germline, CDR1 is KGHSH and CDR2 is LQKENI. V lost 2 bases and J 6 bases, leaving 16 bases between the germline ends. The CDR3 DNA is TGTGCCAGCTCACCATTCACTGTGGGTAGTCCTGAAGCTTTCTTT. Translated, it gives CASSPFTVGSPEAFF.

The chain couples TRBV25-1 to TRBJ1-2; tentative D call: TRBD1 (6 bases). The CDR3 contains 13 residues. The V end lost 4 bases, the J end lost 8 bases, and 14 bases lay between the germline ends. Germline CDR1 and CDR2: MGHDK and SYGVNS. The CDR3 spells CASSGTEQRGYTF. The CDR3 DNA is TGTGCCAGCAGTGGGACAGAACAACGGGGCTACACCTTC.

This clonotype has a count of ten or more. The CDR3 DNA is TGCGCCAGCAGCCAAGGACAGGGGGCCTATGGCTACACCTTC. Translated, it gives CASSQGQGAYGYTF. The genes are TRBV4-1 and TRBJ1-2; 10 nucleotides align to TRBD1. Germline CDR1 and CDR2: MGHRA and YSYEKL. With V trimmed by 1 base and J by 4 bases, 0 bases remained unmatched. The CDR3 contains 14 residues.

This clonotype came up a few times. The chain has TRBV27 and TRBJ1-3; TRBD1 might be the D (6 bases). V was cut by 5 bases and J by 3 bases, with 11 bases left in between. Per germline, CDR1 MNHEY and CDR2 SMNVEV (reference sequence). This CDR3 has 14 amino acids. CDR3 coding DNA: TGTGCCAGCAGTCCCACAGGGCTTGGAAACACCATATATTTT. Encoded protein: CASSPTGLGNTIYF.

About this clonotype: The CDR3 carries no conserved terminal phenylalanine or tryptophan, so it likely arises from a read error. The DNA is omitted, as the CDR3 cannot be located on it reliably, and the CDR3 follows TCRdb's listing. V is TRBV15 and J is TRBJ2-7; the table's D call, TRBD1, has no DNA check behind it. A total of 8 residues make up the CDR3, ends included. Germline CDR1 is LNHNV and CDR2 is YYDKDF (reference sequence). CDR3 amino acids: CATSRASG.

Ten or more counts support this clonotype. The chain combines TRBV24-1 with TRBJ1-4; TRBD1 might be the D (5 bases). CDR1 is KGHDR, CDR2 SFDVKD, per germline. This CDR3 region has 16 residues. The V gene lost 0 bases and the J gene lost 3 bases, with 10 bases spanning the gap. The CDR3 here is CATSDLGDSPNEKLFF. The CDR3 DNA sequence: TGTGCCACCAGTGATTTGGGGGACTCACCTAATGAAAAACTGTTTTTT.

This clonotype was seen many times. The chain uses TRBV29-1 and TRBJ2-3; 8 nucleotides agree with TRBD1. Unmatched junction bases numbered 8, after V lost 4 bases and J lost 5 bases. Germline loops: CDR1 SQVTM, CDR2 ANQGSEA. This CDR3 comprises 14 residues. CDR3 DNA: TGCAGCGTTGCATTGACAGGGGACTTAGATACGCAGTATTTT. It codes for CSVALTGDLDTQYF.

This clonotype showed up many times. The chain employs TRBV18 and TRBJ2-7; 7 bases map to TRBD1. Trimming at V came to 8 bases and at J to 3 bases, leaving 7 bases not matched to a gene. CDR1 is KGHSH and CDR2 is LQKENI in the germline V gene. This CDR3 is 13 amino acids long. The CDR3 nucleotides read TGTGCCAGCAGCTCGTGGGACAGCTACGAGCAGTACTTC. Translation: CASSSWDSYEQYF.

A note on this clonotype: The junction departs from germline at one end; a sequencing error may be responsible. CDR3 region: CASRVAGRETQYF. The CDR3 DNA is TGCGCCAGCAGGGTAGCGGGAAGAGAGACCCAGTACTTC. V usage is TRBV7-2 and J usage is TRBJ2-5, with TRBD2 identical over 8 bases. The CDR3 length is 13 residues. Per germline, CDR1 SGHTA and CDR2 FQGNSA.

As regards this clonotype: A read error may be the cause here, since a much bigger clone is one base away. The rearrangement uses TRBV3-1 and TRBJ2-6; D unclear. Germline V lookup: CDR1 LGHDT, CDR2 YNNKEL (reference sequence). V dropped 10 bases and J dropped 1 base, with 8 bases sitting between them. The length of the CDR3 is 13 residues. The DNA for the CDR3 is TGTGCCAACATGGGGTCTGGGGCCAACGTCCTGACTTTC. This gives the protein CANMGSGANVLTF.

The gene calls are TRBV15 and TRBJ2-5, with TRBD1 as a possible D gene (6 bases). The V gene lost 1 base and the J gene lost 2 bases, with 8 bases spanning the gap. In germline, CDR1 is LNHNV, CDR2 YYDKDF (reference sequence). This CDR3 spans 14 amino acids. The CDR3 DNA reads TGTGCCACCAGCAGAGTTCAGGGGCAAGAGACCCAGTACTTC. This sequence encodes CATSRVQGQETQYF.

A single count supports this clonotype. A much more abundant neighbour one base away suggests this may be a read error. The chain has TRBV12-3 or TRBV12-4 and TRBJ1-4; D is unclear. With 1 base removed from V and 6 bases from J, the gap between germline ends came to 15 bases. This CDR3 is built from 16 residues. In DNA, the CDR3 is TGTGCCAGCAGTTTAGAGGCGTACTGGCGGGATGAAAAACTGTTTTTT. Translated, it gives CASSLEAYWRDEKLFF.